What follows is one T cell receptor (beta chain) and its context. In the original workflow: Amplified reference gene primers provided the basis for estimating nucleated cell counts. Clones were sequenced by immunoSEQ multiplex PCR, and TCRdb holds only the in-frame ones, with some missing. Clonal size and the V and J genes are those of that table, whereas D and trimming came from the DNA. The repertoire consists of about 86,000 clones, with more than 75% occurring once and the leading ten covering 1.2%. The data belong to a study of blood T cell repertoires in COVID-19. At the level of the study: There were acute and convalescent COVID-19 samples, and they came from the United States, Italy and Spain. Sample material is recorded as cDNA or gDNA derived from T cells, B-cell-depleted T cells, or PBMCs.

CDR1 is SGHVS and CDR2 is FQNEAQ in the germline V gene. The CDR3 covers 17 residues. The J segment lost 4 bases and the V segment lost 2 bases, leaving 10 bases of the junction unmatched. The sequenced sample consisted of peripheral blood. The V call is TRBV7-8, the J call TRBJ2-3, with TRBD2 matching over 9 bases. This receptor was obtained from a woman of 80 years or more with acute or convalescent COVID-19. The chain's CDR3 is CASSLSRAGGQSDTQYF. Here the CDR3 DNA reads TGTGCCAGCAGCTTATCCCGAGCGGGGGGACAGTCAGATACGCAGTATTTT.